These T cell receptor beta chains were read from a single sample in a study of OX40 agonist ivuxolimab in advanced cancers. The method was immunoSEQ multiplex PCR; TCRdb's version includes in-frame clones alone and lacks a portion of them. Among roughly 38,000 clones listed, roughly 90% were seen once. This specimen was CD4+ or CD8+ T cells sorted from blood, taken in a trial of the OX40 agonist ivuxolimab. The receptors stem from an adult with an advanced solid tumor such as melanoma, head and neck, liver or kidney cancer. Each CDR3 is given with its conserved first and last residue. The order of the fields is D gene, V gene, clone size, CDR3 length, J gene, CDR3 DNA, CDR3 protein. A D gene is named only where the DNA matches it firmly. For some rows the clone size is stated as once, few or many, or as a class when expanded; others skip it.

TRBD2	TRBV18	NA	16	TRBJ2-2	TGTGCCAGCTCTCTCCAACTAGCGGGGGACACCGGGGAGCTGTTTTTT	CASSLQLAGDTGELFF
TRBD2	TRBV6-4	NA	15	TRBJ2-3	TGTGCCAGCAGTGACTCGGGGACTACCACAGATACGCAGTATTTT	CASSDSGTTTDTQYF
TRBD2	TRBV5-4	NA	16	TRBJ2-3	TGTGCCAGCAGCTTTCCTAGCGGGGTAGGCACAGATACGCAGTATTTT	CASSFPSGVGTDTQYF
NA	TRBV7-2	few	14	TRBJ1-5	TGTGCCAGCAGCCGAGACAGACTAGATCAGCCCCAGCATTTT	CASSRDRLDQPQHF
TRBD1	TRBV6-9	NA	14	TRBJ1-6	TGTGCCAGCAGCACAGACAGGGAGGATTCACCCCTCCACTTT	CASSTDREDSPLHF
NA	TRBV4-3	NA	15	TRBJ2-7	TGCGCCAGCAGCCAAGTGGCGGGGGCGTACTACGAGCAGTACTTC	CASSQVAGAYYEQYF
NA	TRBV4-1	NA	18	TRBJ1-5	TGCGCCAGCAGCCAGCCAACTAGAACAGGGCCCCGCAATCAGCCCCAGCATTTT	CASSQPTRTGPRNQPQHF
TRBD2	TRBV5-5	NA	17	TRBJ2-2	TGTGCCAGCAGCTATACTAAAGCGGGGGGAGACACCGGGGAGCTGTTTTTT	CASSYTKAGGDTGELFF
TRBD2	TRBV6-5	NA	15	TRBJ2-7	TGTGCCAGCAGTTACTCGAGGCGGGGGGGAGGTGAGCAGTACTTC	CASSYSRRGGGEQYF
NA	TRBV5-1	NA	16	TRBJ2-2	TGCGCCAGCAGCTGGGAACACAGGATGCACACCGGGGAGCTGTTTTTT	CASSWEHRMHTGELFF
NA	TRBV4-2	NA	13	TRBJ1-4	TGTGCCAGCAGCCAAGATCGTATTGAAAAACTGTTTTTT	CASSQDRIEKLFF
NA	TRBV18	NA	15	TRBJ1-4	TGTGCCAGCTCACCACCGGGGGAGTATAATGAAAAACTGTTTTTT	CASSPPGEYNEKLFF
TRBD1	TRBV6-1	few	14	TRBJ1-3	TGTGCCAGCAGGGACAGGGGATATGGAAACACCATATATTTT	CASRDRGYGNTIYF
TRBD2	TRBV5-4	NA	16	TRBJ2-2	TGTGCCAGCAGCTTGGATCCAGCGGGGGTTTCTGGGGAGCTGTTTTTT	CASSLDPAGVSGELFF
NA	TRBV9	once	15	TRBJ2-2	TGTGCCAGCAGCGCCCAAACAGGGATTGTCCGGGAGCTGTTTTTT	CASSAQTGIVRELFF
NA	TRBV11-1	NA	16	TRBJ2-3	TGTGCCAGCAGCTTAGAGGGGAGACCTAGCACAGATACGCAGTATTTT	CASSLEGRPSTDTQYF
NA	TRBV19	NA	15	TRBJ1-2	TGTGCCAGTCTTAGTCGGCAGGAAAGGGGCTATGGCTACACCTTC	CASLSRQERGYGYTF
TRBD1	TRBV6-5	NA	16	TRBJ2-7	TGTGCCAGCAGTTACTTCAGGACAGGGGTGGCCTACGAGCAGTACTTC	CASSYFRTGVAYEQYF
TRBD1	TRBV19	NA	13	TRBJ1-5	TGTGCCAGTAGTAGTGATCGGACAGGGACCCAGCATTTT	CASSSDRTGTQHF
TRBD1	TRBV30	NA	14	TRBJ1-5	TGTGCCTGGTCATCGGGACAGGTCAATCAGCCCCAGCATTTT	CAWSSGQVNQPQHF
TRBD1	TRBV6-5	once	14	TRBJ1-4	TGTGCCAGCAGGGACAGGGTAGCTAATGAAAAACTGTTTTTT	CASRDRVANEKLFF
NA	TRBV4-3	NA	19	TRBJ1-4	TGCGCCAGCAGCCAAGATTACACAACGAGCCCTACGATAAACGAAAAACTGTTTTTT	CASSQDYTTSPTINEKLFF
NA	TRBV6-5	NA	13	TRBJ1-1	TGTGCCAGCGGTTGGGGGGCAGGGACTGAAGCTTTCTTT	CASGWGAGTEAFF
NA	TRBV10-3	NA	15	TRBJ1-1	TGTGCCATCAGTGAGTCGGGGGCCGGGAACACTGAAGCTTTCTTT	CAISESGAGNTEAFF
NA	TRBV15	NA	14	TRBJ2-5	TGTGCCACCAGCAGGGGACTCTCGCAAGAGACCCAGTACTTC	CATSRGLSQETQYF
TRBD1	TRBV6-1	NA	14	TRBJ2-1	TGTGCCAGCAGTCCGGGACAGTTTTACAATGAGCAGTTCTTC	CASSPGQFYNEQFF
NA	TRBV6-1	NA	13	TRBJ1-1	TGTGCCAGCATTGGGGGTGGGAACACTGAAGCTTTCTTT	CASIGGGNTEAFF
NA	TRBV30	NA	14	TRBJ1-1	TGTGCCTGGGTAGTTCTAACAGGGAATCCTGAAGCTTTCTTT	CAWVVLTGNPEAFF
NA	TRBV23-1	few	16	TRBJ2-5	TGCGCCAGCAGTCAATCCTATGCCGGGGGACAAGAGACCCAGTACTTC	CASSQSYAGGQETQYF
NA	TRBV6-5	NA	15	TRBJ2-7	TGTGCCAGCAGTTACTCTGGGGGGGCCGTCTACGAGCAGTACTTC	CASSYSGGAVYEQYF
NA	TRBV21-1	once	17	TRBJ1-1	TGTGCCAGCAGCAACCGGGCCGGGACCGGGGGGGACACTGAAGCTTTCTTT	CASSNRAGTGGDTEAFF
NA	TRBV6-5	NA	13	TRBJ2-7	TGTGCCAGCACGGCCAGGGACCGGGACGAGCAGTACTTC	CASTARDRDEQYF
NA	TRBV11-2	NA	15	TRBJ2-3	TGTGCCAGCACTACGACCGTGCGGGGTCCAGATACGCAGTATTTT	CASTTTVRGPDTQYF
TRBD1	TRBV4-3	NA	18	TRBJ1-4	TGCGCCAGCAGCGGGGGGACAGGGGGCGGTGGGGGTAATGAAAAACTGTTTTTT	CASSGGTGGGGGNEKLFF
NA	TRBV2	NA	14	TRBJ1-1	TGTGCCAGCAAATTCGCTGGGGGGAACACTGAAGCTTTCTTT	CASKFAGGNTEAFF
TRBD1	TRBV2	NA	16	TRBJ2-2	TGTGCCAGCAGTGGGAAGACAGGGTCCGACACCGGGGAGCTGTTTTTT	CASSGKTGSDTGELFF
TRBD1	TRBV5-1	NA	14	TRBJ1-1	TGCGCCAGCAGCCCGGGACAGGGGTTAGGAGAAGCTTTCTTT	CASSPGQGLGEAFF
TRBD2	TRBV7-6	NA	15	TRBJ2-7	TGTGCCAGCAGCTTAGCGCACGGGGGGGCGGGTGAGCAGTACTTC	CASSLAHGGAGEQYF
TRBD2	TRBV7-3	NA	16	TRBJ2-1	TGTGCCAGCAGCCCGACCCTAGCGGGGGGGATTCGGGAGCAGTTCTTC	CASSPTLAGGIREQFF
NA	TRBV4-3	NA	17	TRBJ2-1	TGCGCCAGCAGCCAATTAATAGCCAGAGGCTCCTACAATGAGCAGTTCTTC	CASSQLIARGSYNEQFF
TRBD1	TRBV4-3	NA	15	TRBJ1-6	TGCGCCAGCAGCCAAGGACAGGGGAGTTTTTCACCCCTCCACTTT	CASSQGQGSFSPLHF
NA	TRBV5-1	NA	17	TRBJ2-5	TGCGCCAGCAGCTTGGCCGGAATCGCAAACTACCAAGAGACCCAGTACTTC	CASSLAGIANYQETQYF
NA	TRBV4-3	NA	15	TRBJ1-3	TGCGCCAGCAGCCGCGACGGCGGCTCTGGAAACACCATATATTTT	CASSRDGGSGNTIYF
NA	TRBV11-3	NA	14	TRBJ2-3	TGTGCCAGCAGCTTACGGGGGCGCACAGATACGCAGTATTTT	CASSLRGRTDTQYF
NA	TRBV5-6	once	13	TRBJ1-2	TGTGCCAGCAGCTTTACAGGGATAGATGGCTACACCTTC	CASSFTGIDGYTF
TRBD1	TRBV27	NA	15	TRBJ1-1	TGTGCCAAACCGAAGGACAGGGGGAGGGACACTGAAGCTTTCTTT	CAKPKDRGRDTEAFF
NA	TRBV5-1	NA	17	TRBJ1-1	TGCGCCAGCAGCTCCGCACCGGGGGCAGTTCTGAACACTGAAGCTTTCTTT	CASSSAPGAVLNTEAFF
TRBD2	TRBV25-1	NA	14	TRBJ2-7	TGTGCCACCACGGGTGGGACTAGCACGTCGGTGCAGTACTTC	CATTGGTSTSVQYF
TRBD2	TRBV5-1	once	15	TRBJ2-3	TGCGCCAGCAGCCCGGGAGGGGGGGCCGCAGATACGCAGTATTTT	CASSPGGGAADTQYF
NA	TRBV27	NA	13	TRBJ1-4	TGTGCCAGCAGTTTGGGGCAGGGGGAAAAACTGTTTTTT	CASSLGQGEKLFF
TRBD2	TRBV7-3	NA	15	TRBJ2-1	TGTGCCAGCAGCCCAAGCGGGGGGGCCTACAATGAGCAGTTCTTC	CASSPSGGAYNEQFF
NA	TRBV11-3	NA	16	TRBJ2-1	TGTGCCAGCAGCTTAGAGGGCACTAGCTCCTACAATGAGCAGTTCTTC	CASSLEGTSSYNEQFF
TRBD1	TRBV10-3	NA	14	TRBJ1-5	TGTGCCATCAGTGAGGACAGGGCTTATCAGCCCCAGCATTTT	CAISEDRAYQPQHF
NA	TRBV30	NA	14	TRBJ1-1	TGTGCCTGGAGAGCTTGGGGGGGCGACACTGAAGCTTTCTTT	CAWRAWGGDTEAFF
NA	TRBV2	NA	14	TRBJ2-3	TGTGCCAGCCTCCGGGACACGTCGACAGATACGCAGTATTTT	CASLRDTSTDTQYF
NA	TRBV9	NA	13	TRBJ1-3	TGTGCCAGCAGCGGAAACACTGGAAACACCATATATTTT	CASSGNTGNTIYF
TRBD2	TRBV7-2	NA	16	TRBJ2-5	TGTGCCAGCAGCGCCACTAGCGGGGGGGCCGTGCAGACCCAGTACTTC	CASSATSGGAVQTQYF
NA	TRBV5-1	once	14	TRBJ2-5	TGCGCCAGCAGCTTTGAAGGGGCCGGGGAGACCCAGTACTTC	CASSFEGAGETQYF
NA	TRBV7-3	NA	14	TRBJ2-2	TGTGCCAGCAGCTTAAACCCCAACACCGGGGAGCTGTTTTTT	CASSLNPNTGELFF
NA	TRBV11-3	once	15	TRBJ1-6	TGTGCCAGCAGCTTAGGCCACGGACGTAATTCACCCCTCCACTTT	CASSLGHGRNSPLHF